This T cell receptor beta chain stems from a study of shared clonotypes between healthy human individuals. Whole-study context: The plates for each donor numbered three CD4 naive, three CD4 memory, two CD8 naive and one CD8 memory.

Trimming cost V 6 bases and J 2 bases, with 14 bases left between them. Germline CDR1 reads ENHRY; CDR2 reads SYGVKD. The CDR3 consists of 14 residues. Broader study findings: Generation probabilities were higher for clonotypes shared across all four sorted-subset donors than for unshared ones.

The input for sorted-subset replicate PCRs was about 210 ng DNA, 25,000 to 30,000 T cell genomes. Method: immunoSEQ multiplex PCR; TCRdb's copy keeps in-frame clones and lacks some. The sample carries a few million clones, approximately 96% recorded once. Worth noting for this clone: Its specificity is unknown.

The sequence was collected from a young man in good health. The chain employs TRBV10-3 and TRBJ2-7; either TRBD1 or TRBD2 may supply D (5 bases each). The sample taken for sequencing was naive CD4+ T cells sorted from blood. Specified subset: CD45RA+ positively selected. CDR3 in amino acids: CAIRGPGDPYEQYF. DNA of the CDR3: TGTGCCATCAGGGGACCCGGGGACCCCTACGAGCAGTACTTC.